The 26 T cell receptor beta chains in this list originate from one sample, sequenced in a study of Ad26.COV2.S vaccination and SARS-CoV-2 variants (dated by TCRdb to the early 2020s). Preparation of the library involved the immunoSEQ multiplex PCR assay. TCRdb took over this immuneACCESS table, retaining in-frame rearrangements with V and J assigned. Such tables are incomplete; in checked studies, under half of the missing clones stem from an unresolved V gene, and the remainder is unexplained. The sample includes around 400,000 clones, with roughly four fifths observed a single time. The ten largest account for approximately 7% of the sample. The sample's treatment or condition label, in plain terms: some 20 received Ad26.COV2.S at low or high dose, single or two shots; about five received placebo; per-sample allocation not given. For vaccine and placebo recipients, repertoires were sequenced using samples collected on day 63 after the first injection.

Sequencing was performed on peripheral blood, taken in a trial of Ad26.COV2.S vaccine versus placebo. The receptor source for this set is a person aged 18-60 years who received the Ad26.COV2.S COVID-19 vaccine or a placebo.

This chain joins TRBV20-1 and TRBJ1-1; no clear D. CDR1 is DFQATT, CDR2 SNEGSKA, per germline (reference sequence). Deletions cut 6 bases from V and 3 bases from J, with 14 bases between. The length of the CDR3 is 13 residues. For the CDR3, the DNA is TGCAGTGCGAGTTGGGTGTCCGACACTGAAGCTTTCTTT. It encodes CSASWVSDTEAFF.

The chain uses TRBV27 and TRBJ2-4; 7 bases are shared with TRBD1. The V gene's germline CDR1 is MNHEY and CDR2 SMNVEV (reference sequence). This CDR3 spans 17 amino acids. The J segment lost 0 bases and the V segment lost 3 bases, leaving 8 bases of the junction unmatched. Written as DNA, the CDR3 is TGTGCCAGCAGTTTTAGTGCCACAGGGGTAGCCAAAAACATTCAGTACTTC. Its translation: CASSFSATGVAKNIQYF.

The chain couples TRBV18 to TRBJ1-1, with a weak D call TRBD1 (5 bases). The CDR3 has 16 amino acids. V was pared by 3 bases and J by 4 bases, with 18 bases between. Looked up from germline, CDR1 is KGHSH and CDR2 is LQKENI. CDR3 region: CASSPRLGTFGTEAFF. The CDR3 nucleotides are TGTGCCAGCTCACCTCGTCTTGGGACGTTTGGCACTGAAGCTTTCTTT.

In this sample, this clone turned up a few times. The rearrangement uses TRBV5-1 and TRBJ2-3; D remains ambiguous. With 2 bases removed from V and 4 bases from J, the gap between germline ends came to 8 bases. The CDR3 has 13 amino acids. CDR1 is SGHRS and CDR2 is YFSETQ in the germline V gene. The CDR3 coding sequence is TGCGCCAGCAGCTTATGGTGGGCAGATACGCAGTATTTT. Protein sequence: CASSLWWADTQYF.

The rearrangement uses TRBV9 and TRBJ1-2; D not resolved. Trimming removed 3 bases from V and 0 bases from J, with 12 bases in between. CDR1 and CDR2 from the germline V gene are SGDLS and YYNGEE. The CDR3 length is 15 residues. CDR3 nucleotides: TGTGCCAGCAGCGCCTCCCCGGCCACTAACTATGGCTACACCTTC. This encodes CASSASPATNYGYTF. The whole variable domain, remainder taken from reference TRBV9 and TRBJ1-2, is DSGVTQTPKHLITATGQRVTLRCSPRSGDLSVYWYQQSLDQGLQFLIQYYNGEERAKGNILERFSAQQFPDLHSELNLSSLELGDSALYFCASSASPATNYGYTFGSGTRLTVV.

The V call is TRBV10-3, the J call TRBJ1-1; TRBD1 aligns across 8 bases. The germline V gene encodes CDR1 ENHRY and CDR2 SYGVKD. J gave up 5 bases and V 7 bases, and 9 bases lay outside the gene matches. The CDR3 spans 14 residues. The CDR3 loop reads CAITRTGKGTEAFF. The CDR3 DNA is TGTGCCATCACCCGGACAGGGAAAGGAACTGAAGCTTTCTTT.

The CDR3 coding sequence is TGTGCCAGCAGCTTGTGGGACGGAACCTACGAGCAGTACTTC. Translation gives CASSLWDGTYEQYF. The chain combines TRBV5-5 with TRBJ2-7; D is tentatively TRBD1 or TRBD2 (5 bases each). Trimming cost V 1 base and J 2 bases, with 10 bases left between them. Germline values: CDR1 SGHKS, CDR2 YYEKEE (reference sequence). The CDR3 length is 14 residues.

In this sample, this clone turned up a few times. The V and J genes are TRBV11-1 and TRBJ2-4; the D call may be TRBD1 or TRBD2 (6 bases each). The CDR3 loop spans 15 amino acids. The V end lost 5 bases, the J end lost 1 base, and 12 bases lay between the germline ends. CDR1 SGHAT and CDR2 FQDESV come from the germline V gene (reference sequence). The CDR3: CASSSPGAAKNIQYF. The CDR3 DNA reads TGTGCCAGCAGCAGCCCGGGGGCCGCCAAAAACATTCAGTACTTC.

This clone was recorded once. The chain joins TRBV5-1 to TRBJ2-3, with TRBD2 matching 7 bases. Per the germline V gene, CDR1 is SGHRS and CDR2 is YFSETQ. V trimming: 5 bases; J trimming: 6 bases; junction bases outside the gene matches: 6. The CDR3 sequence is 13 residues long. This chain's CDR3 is CASRSEGGDTQYF. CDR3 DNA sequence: TGCGCCAGCAGAAGCGAGGGAGGGGATACGCAGTATTTT.

For the CDR3, the DNA is TGCAGCGGGGGACGGGATGAGCAGTTCTTC. Protein sequence: CSGGRDEQFF. The chain employs TRBV29-1 and TRBJ2-1, with D perhaps being TRBD1 or TRBD2 (5 bases each). Trimming left V 7 bases short and J 8 bases short, with 9 bases between. Germline lookup yields CDR1 SQVTM and CDR2 ANQGSEA. The CDR3 is 10 amino acids.

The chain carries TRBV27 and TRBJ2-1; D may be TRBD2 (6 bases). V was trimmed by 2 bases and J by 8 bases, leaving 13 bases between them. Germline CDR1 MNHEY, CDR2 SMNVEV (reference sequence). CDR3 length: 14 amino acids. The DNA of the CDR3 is TGTGCCAGCAGTTTAGGTGGGAGGAAGGATGAGCAGTTCTTC. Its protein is CASSLGGRKDEQFF.

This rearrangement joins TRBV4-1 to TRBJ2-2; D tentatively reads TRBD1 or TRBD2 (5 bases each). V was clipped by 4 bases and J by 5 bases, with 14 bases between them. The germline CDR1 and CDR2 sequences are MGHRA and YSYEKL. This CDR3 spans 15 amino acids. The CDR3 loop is CASSLGTLETGELFF. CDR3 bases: TGCGCCAGCAGCCTTGGGACCTTAGAAACCGGGGAGCTGTTTTTT.

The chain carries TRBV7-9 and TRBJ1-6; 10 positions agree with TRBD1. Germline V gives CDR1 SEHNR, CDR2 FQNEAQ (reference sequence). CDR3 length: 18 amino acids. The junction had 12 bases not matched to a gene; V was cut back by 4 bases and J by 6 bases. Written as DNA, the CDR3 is TGTGCCAGCAGCTCGACAGAAATTCGACAGGGGGCTAATTCACCCCTCCACTTT. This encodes CASSSTEIRQGANSPLHF.

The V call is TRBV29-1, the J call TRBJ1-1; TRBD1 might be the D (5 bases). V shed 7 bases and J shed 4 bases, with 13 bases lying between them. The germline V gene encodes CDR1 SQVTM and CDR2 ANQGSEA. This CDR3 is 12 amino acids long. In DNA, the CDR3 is TGCAGCGCCGCCTTGGGGGTCACTGAAGCTTTCTTT. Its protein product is CSAALGVTEAFF.

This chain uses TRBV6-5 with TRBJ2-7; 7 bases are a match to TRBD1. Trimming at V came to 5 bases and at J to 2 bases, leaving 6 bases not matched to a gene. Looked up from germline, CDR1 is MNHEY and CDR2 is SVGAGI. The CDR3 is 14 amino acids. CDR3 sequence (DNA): TGTGCCAGCAGTCCGGGACAGATTACCTACGAGCAGTACTTC. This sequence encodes CASSPGQITYEQYF.

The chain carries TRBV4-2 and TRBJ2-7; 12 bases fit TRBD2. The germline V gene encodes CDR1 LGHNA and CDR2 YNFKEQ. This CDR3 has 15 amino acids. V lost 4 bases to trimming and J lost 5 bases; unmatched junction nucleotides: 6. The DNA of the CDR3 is TGTGCCAGCAGCCTGACTAGCGGGAGTTTGCACGAGCAGTACTTC. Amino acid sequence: CASSLTSGSLHEQYF.

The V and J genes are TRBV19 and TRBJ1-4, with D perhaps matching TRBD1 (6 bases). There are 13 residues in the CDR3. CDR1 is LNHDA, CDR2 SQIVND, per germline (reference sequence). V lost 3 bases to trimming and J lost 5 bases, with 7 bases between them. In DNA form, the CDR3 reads TGTGCCAGTAGTATTACAGGGAATGAAAAACTGTTTTTT. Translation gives CASSITGNEKLFF. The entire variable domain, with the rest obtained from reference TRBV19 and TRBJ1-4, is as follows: DGGITQSPKYLFRKEGQNVTLSCEQNLNHDAMYWYRQDPGQGLRLIYYSQIVNDFQKGDIAEGYSVSREKKESFPLTVTSAQKNPTAFYLCASSITGNEKLFFGSGTQLSVL.

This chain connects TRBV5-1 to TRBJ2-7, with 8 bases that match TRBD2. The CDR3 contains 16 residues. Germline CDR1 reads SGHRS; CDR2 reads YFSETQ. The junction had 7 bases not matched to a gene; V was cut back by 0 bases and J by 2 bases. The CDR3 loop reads CASSLASVAGPYEQYF. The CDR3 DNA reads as TGCGCCAGCAGCTTGGCTTCGGTAGCGGGACCCTACGAGCAGTACTTC. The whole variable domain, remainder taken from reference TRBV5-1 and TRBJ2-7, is KAGVTQTPRYLIKTRGQQVTLSCSPISGHRSVSWYQQTPGQGLQFLFEYFSETQRNKGNFPGRFSGRQFSNSRSEMNVSTLELGDSALYLCASSLASVAGPYEQYFGPGTRLTVT.

This chain's CDR3 is CASSRDRGQGNSPRVDGYTF. In DNA form, the CDR3 reads TGTGCCAGCAGCCGGGACAGGGGGCAAGGAAATTCCCCTAGAGTAGATGGCTACACCTTC. The rearrangement uses TRBV13 and TRBJ1-2, with TRBD1 identical over 12 bases. The CDR3 extends over 20 amino acids. Germline CDR1 and CDR2: PRHDT and FYEKMQ (reference sequence). J lost 6 bases, V lost 5 bases, and 22 bases had no gene match. Based on the CDR3 plus reference TRBV13 and TRBJ1-2, the full variable domain is AAGVIQSPRHLIKEKRETATLKCYPIPRHDTVYWYQQGPGQDPQFLISFYEKMQSDKGSIPDRFSAQQFSDYHSELNMSSLELGDSALYFCASSRDRGQGNSPRVDGYTFGSGTRLTVV.

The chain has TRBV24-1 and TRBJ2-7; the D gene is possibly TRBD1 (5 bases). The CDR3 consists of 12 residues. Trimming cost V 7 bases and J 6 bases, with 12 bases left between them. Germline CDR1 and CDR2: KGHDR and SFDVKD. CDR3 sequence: CATSPEGVEQYF. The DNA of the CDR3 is TGTGCCACCAGCCCTGAAGGGGTCGAGCAGTACTTC.

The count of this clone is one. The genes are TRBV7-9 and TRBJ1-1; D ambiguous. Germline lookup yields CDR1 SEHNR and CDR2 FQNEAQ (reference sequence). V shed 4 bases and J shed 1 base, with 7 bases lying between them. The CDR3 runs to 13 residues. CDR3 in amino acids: CASSYRGNTEAFF. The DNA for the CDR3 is TGTGCCAGCAGCTATAGAGGGAACACTGAAGCTTTCTTT.

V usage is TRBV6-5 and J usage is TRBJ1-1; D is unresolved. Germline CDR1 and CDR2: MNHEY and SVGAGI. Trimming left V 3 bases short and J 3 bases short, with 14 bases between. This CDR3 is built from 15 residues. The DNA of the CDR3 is TGTGCCAGCAGTTATGCCTCCCAAGCGGACACTGAAGCTTTCTTT. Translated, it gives CASSYASQADTEAFF.

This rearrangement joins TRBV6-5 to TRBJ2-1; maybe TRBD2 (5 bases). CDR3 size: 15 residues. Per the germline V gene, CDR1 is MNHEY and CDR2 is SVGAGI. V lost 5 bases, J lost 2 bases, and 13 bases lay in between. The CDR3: CASSPVPGAYNEQFF. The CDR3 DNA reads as TGTGCCAGCAGTCCTGTCCCCGGGGCCTACAATGAGCAGTTCTTC.

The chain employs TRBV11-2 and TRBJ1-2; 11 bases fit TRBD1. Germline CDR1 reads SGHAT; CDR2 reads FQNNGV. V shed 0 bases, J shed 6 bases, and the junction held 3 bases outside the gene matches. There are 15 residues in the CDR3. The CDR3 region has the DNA TGTGCCAGCAGCTTAGATTCGGGACAGGGGGATGGCTACACCTTC. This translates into CASSLDSGQGDGYTF.

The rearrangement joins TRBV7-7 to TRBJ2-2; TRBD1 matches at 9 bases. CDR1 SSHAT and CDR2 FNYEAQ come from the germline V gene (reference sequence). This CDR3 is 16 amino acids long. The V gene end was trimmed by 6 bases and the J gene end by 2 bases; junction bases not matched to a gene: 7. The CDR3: CASSRTGQGNTGELFF. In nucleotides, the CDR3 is TGTGCCAGCAGTCGGACGGGACAGGGAAACACCGGGGAGCTGTTTTTT. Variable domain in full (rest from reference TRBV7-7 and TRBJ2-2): GAGVSQSPRYKVTKRGQDVTLRCDPISSHATLYWYQQALGQGPEFLTYFNYEAQPDKSGLPSDRFSAERPEGSISTLTIQRTEQRDSAMYRCASSRTGQGNTGELFFGEGSRLTVL.

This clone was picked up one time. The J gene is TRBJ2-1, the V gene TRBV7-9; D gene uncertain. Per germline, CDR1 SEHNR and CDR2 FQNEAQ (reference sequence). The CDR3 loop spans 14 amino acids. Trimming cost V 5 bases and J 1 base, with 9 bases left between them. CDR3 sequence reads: CASSRRASYNEQFF. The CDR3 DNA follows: TGTGCCAGCAGCCGGAGAGCGTCCTACAATGAGCAGTTCTTC.